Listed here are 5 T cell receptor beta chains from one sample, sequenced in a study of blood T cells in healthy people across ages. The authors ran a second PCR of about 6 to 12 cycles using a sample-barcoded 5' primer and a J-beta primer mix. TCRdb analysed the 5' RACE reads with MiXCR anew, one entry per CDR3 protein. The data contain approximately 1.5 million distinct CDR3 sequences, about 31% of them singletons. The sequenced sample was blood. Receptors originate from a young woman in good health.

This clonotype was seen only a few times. For the CDR3, the DNA is TGTGCGCTCCCATCGAGGACCTACGAGCAGTACTTC. Translation gives CALPSRTYEQYF. The chain is built from TRBV27 and TRBJ2-7; D call uncertain. The CDR3 runs to 12 residues. Germline assignment: CDR1 MNHEY and CDR2 SMNVEV (reference sequence).

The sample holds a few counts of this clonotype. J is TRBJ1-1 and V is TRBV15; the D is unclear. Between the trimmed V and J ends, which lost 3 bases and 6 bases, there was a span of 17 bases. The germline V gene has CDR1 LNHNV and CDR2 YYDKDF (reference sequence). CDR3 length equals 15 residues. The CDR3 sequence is CATSSNTDFGSEAFF. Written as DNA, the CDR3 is TGTGCCACCAGCAGTAATACAGATTTTGGGTCTGAAGCTTTCTTT.

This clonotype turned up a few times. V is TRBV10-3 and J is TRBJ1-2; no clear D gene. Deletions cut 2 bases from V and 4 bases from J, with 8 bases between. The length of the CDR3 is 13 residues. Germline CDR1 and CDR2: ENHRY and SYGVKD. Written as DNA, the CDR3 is TGTGCCATCAGTGAGCAAAACGGCTATGGCTACACCTTC. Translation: CAISEQNGYGYTF.

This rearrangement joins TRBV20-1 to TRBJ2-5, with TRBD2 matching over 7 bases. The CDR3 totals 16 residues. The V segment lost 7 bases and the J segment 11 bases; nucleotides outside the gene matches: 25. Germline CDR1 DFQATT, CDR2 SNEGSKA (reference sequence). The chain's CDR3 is CSGTPGLQSLLNEQYF. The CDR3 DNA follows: TGCAGTGGAACACCGGGACTACAAAGTTTACTCAATGAGCAGTACTTC.

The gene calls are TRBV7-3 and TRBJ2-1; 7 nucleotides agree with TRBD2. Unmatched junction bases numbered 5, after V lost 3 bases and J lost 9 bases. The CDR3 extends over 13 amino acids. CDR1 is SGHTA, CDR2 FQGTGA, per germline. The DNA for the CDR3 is TGTGCCAGCAGCTTCGGACTAGTGAGTGAGCAGTTCTTC. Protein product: CASSFGLVSEQFF.